A single sample gave rise to the 21 T cell receptor beta chains below, sequenced in a study of long-term antiretroviral therapy in people with HIV. Survey-level resolution applied to immunoSEQ assay v3.0. Produced via immunoSEQ multiplex PCR; TCRdb's table is partial and in-frame only. Of around 21,000 clones listed, approximately 90% are singletons. The source was unsorted PBMCs, collected approximately 4.4 years before starting antiretroviral therapy. Receptor source: a woman aged 25 to 39 with HIV.

The chain recombines TRBV18 with TRBJ1-2, with 8 positions matching TRBD1. Trimming took 4 bases from V and 1 from J; bases not matched to a gene: 5. Germline lookup yields CDR1 KGHSH and CDR2 LQKENI. This CDR3 spans 15 amino acids. CDR3 sequence (DNA): TGTGCCAGCTCACGAACCGACAGGGGTAACTATGGCTACACCTTC. This sequence encodes CASSRTDRGNYGYTF.

This CDR3 is CASSESTANSGNTIYF. The CDR3 bases are TGCGCCAGCAGTGAGTCTACAGCGAACTCTGGAAACACCATATATTTT. V and J are TRBV10-1 and TRBJ1-3; D unresolved. The V gene lost 0 bases and the J gene lost 0 bases, with 9 bases spanning the gap. CDR1 is WNHNN, CDR2 SYGVQD, per germline (reference sequence). The CDR3 contains 16 residues.

This clone was recorded only once. The V call is TRBV7-2, the J call TRBJ1-5; tentative D call: TRBD1 (5 bases). This CDR3 is 15 amino acids long. With 4 bases removed from V and 0 bases from J, the gap between germline ends came to 10 bases. CDR1 and CDR2 from the germline V gene are SGHTA and FQGNSA. CDR3 in DNA: TGTGCCAGCAGCTGGGGAGGGGATAGCAATCAGCCCCAGCATTTT. It translates to CASSWGGDSNQPQHF.

The chain couples TRBV18 to TRBJ2-4, with D maybe TRBD2 (6 bases). This CDR3 comprises 17 residues. The germline V gene encodes CDR1 KGHSH and CDR2 LQKENI. Trimming cost V 3 bases and J 3 bases, with 18 bases left between them. The CDR3 region has the DNA TGTGCCAGCTCACCTTTAGCGGAAGGGCTAGGCAAAAACATTCAGTACTTC. It is translated as CASSPLAEGLGKNIQYF.

This chain links TRBV6-5 with TRBJ1-5, with unresolved D. The germline gives CDR1 MNHEY, CDR2 SVGAGI. The CDR3 has 15 residues. V lost 6 bases and J 1 base, leaving 13 bases between the germline ends. CDR3 nucleotides: TGTGCCAGCAGCACCGTTCAGTCGAGCAATCAGCCCCAGCATTTT. Amino acid sequence: CASSTVQSSNQPQHF.

V usage is TRBV18 and J usage is TRBJ1-2; 8 bases align to TRBD1. CDR1 KGHSH and CDR2 LQKENI come from the germline V gene. J was trimmed by 8 bases and V by 0 bases; bases with no gene match: 5. The CDR3 sequence is 14 residues long. CDR3 DNA: TGTGCCAGCTCACCACCGGACAGGGTGAAAGGCTACACCTTC. Protein product: CASSPPDRVKGYTF.

The V call is TRBV7-2, the J call TRBJ2-3; no firm D call. Germline V CDR1 and CDR2: SGHTA, FQGNSA. V was cut by 1 base and J by 11 bases, with 13 bases left in between. The CDR3 covers 13 residues. As DNA, the CDR3 is TGTGCCAGCAGCTTAGGCCCCACAGTTGAGCAGTATTTT. It translates to CASSLGPTVEQYF.

In DNA, the CDR3 is TGCGCCAGCAGCCAAGTCTTAGCCTACGAGCAGTACTTC. Protein sequence: CASSQVLAYEQYF. The chain links TRBV4-1 to TRBJ2-7; D uncertain. This CDR3 comprises 13 residues. In germline, CDR1 is MGHRA, CDR2 YSYEKL. Trimming removed 1 base from V and 2 bases from J, with 6 bases in between.

This chain joins TRBV15 and TRBJ1-2, with TRBD1 as a possible D gene (6 bases). Per germline, CDR1 LNHNV and CDR2 YYDKDF (reference sequence). V lost 5 bases and J 2 bases, leaving 12 bases between the germline ends. This CDR3 region has 14 residues. As DNA, the CDR3 is TGTGCCACCAGCCGCAGGGACACCAACTATGGCTACACCTTC. This sequence encodes CATSRRDTNYGYTF.

In DNA form, the CDR3 reads TGCGCCAGCAGCCAAGTTCCAAGCGGAACCCGACATGGCTACACCTTC. As protein: CASSQVPSGTRHGYTF. The gene calls are TRBV4-1 and TRBJ1-2; the D is unclear. Trimming took off 1 base at V and 6 bases at J, with 18 bases between the two ends. The CDR3 consists of 16 residues. Germline lookup yields CDR1 MGHRA and CDR2 YSYEKL.

The chain carries TRBV10-1 and TRBJ2-7, with 8 bases matching TRBD1. V lost 1 base and J lost 4; bases outside the gene matches: 3. Germline CDR1 and CDR2: WNHNN and SYGVQD (reference sequence). This CDR3 spans 14 amino acids. The CDR3 protein is CASSEFGTGYEQYF. For the CDR3, the DNA is TGCGCCAGCAGTGAGTTCGGGACAGGTTACGAGCAGTACTTC.

This clone appeared a single time. V gene TRBV18 combines with J gene TRBJ1-1; D is unclear. Germline CDR1 KGHSH, CDR2 LQKENI. V dropped 8 bases and J dropped 6 bases, with 19 bases sitting between them. This CDR3 contains 14 residues. CDR3 residues: CASRVAGKLSEAFF. As DNA, the CDR3 is TGTGCCAGCCGGGTGGCCGGCAAGTTATCTGAAGCTTTCTTT.

This clone has just one count. This chain uses TRBV19 with TRBJ1-1; perhaps TRBD1 as D (6 bases). The V gene's germline CDR1 is LNHDA and CDR2 SQIVND (reference sequence). CDR3 length: 10 residues. V gave up 8 bases and J gave up 12 bases, with 13 bases separating them. The CDR3 bases are TGTGCCAGTGGGCGGGGGGCTCCTTTCTTT. The encoded protein is CASGRGAPFF. Based on the CDR3 plus reference TRBV19 and TRBJ1-1, the full variable domain is DGGITQSPKYLFRKEGQNVTLSCEQNLNHDAMYWYRQDPGQGLRLIYYSQIVNDFQKGDIAEGYSVSREKKESFPLTVTSAQKNPTAFYLCASGRGAPFFGQGTRLTVV.

The chain recombines TRBV6-5 with TRBJ2-5; no clear D. CDR1 is MNHEY, CDR2 SVGAGI, per germline. V lost 0 bases to trimming and J lost 4 bases, with 9 bases between them. The CDR3 extends over 14 amino acids. CDR3 DNA: TGTGCCAGCAGTTACTCTGCCAGATCAGAGACCCAGTACTTC. Amino acid sequence: CASSYSARSETQYF.

The chain recombines TRBV4-3 with TRBJ1-1; the D gene is possibly TRBD1 (6 bases). CDR3 size: 13 residues. With 6 bases removed from V and 5 bases from J, the gap between germline ends came to 13 bases. Germline loops: CDR1 LGHNA, CDR2 YSLEER. The CDR3 protein is CASRQGIGTEAFF. CDR3 DNA: TGCGCCAGCAGGCAGGGGATCGGGACTGAAGCTTTCTTT.

The rearrangement uses TRBV2 and TRBJ1-5; D call uncertain. Germline V CDR1 and CDR2: SNHLY, FYNNEI. The CDR3 runs to 13 residues. Trimming pared 7 bases from V and 0 bases from J, leaving 7 bases between. CDR3 nucleotide sequence: TGTGCCAGCATGAGGGATAGCAATCAGCCCCAGCATTTT. Translating it yields CASMRDSNQPQHF.

The chain has TRBV7-2 and TRBJ1-1; 8 positions match TRBD1. This CDR3 spans 15 amino acids. Looked up from germline, CDR1 is SGHTA and CDR2 is FQGNSA. With 4 bases clipped from V and 6 bases from J, the junction kept 10 bases outside the gene matches. The CDR3 here is CASSSWTGISAEAFF. The DNA of the CDR3 is TGTGCCAGCAGCTCCTGGACAGGGATTAGCGCTGAAGCTTTCTTT.

This chain connects TRBV29-1 to TRBJ2-3; D tentatively fits TRBD1 or TRBD2 (5 bases each). The CDR3 loop spans 13 amino acids. Germline V gives CDR1 SQVTM, CDR2 ANQGSEA. The germline V and J ends were trimmed by 7 bases and 6 bases, with 17 bases remaining between them. The CDR3 region has the DNA TGCAGCGCCCTCCCAGGGCCGGGGGATACGCAGTATTTT. It yields the protein CSALPGPGDTQYF.

This clone was seen more than once but under ten times. The CDR3 does not end in the conserved phenylalanine or tryptophan, so this is likely a read error. Because the CDR3's place on the DNA is in doubt, the DNA is left out and the CDR3 is given as listed by TCRdb. CDR3 protein: CASSTPGQG. This sequence joins TRBV11-2 and TRBJ2-7; the table names TRBD1, a call not compared with the DNA. Germline V gene data show CDR1 as SGHAT and CDR2 as FQNNGV. A total of 9 residues make up the CDR3, ends included.

This chain joins TRBV28 and TRBJ2-1; 9 bases agree with TRBD2. CDR3 length: 16 amino acids. CDR1 is MDHEN, CDR2 SYDVKM, per germline. V shed 0 bases and J 7 bases; nucleotides not matched to a gene: 7. In nucleotides, the CDR3 is TGTGCCAGCAGTTTATGGGGCGGGGGGGCCATAAATGAGCAGTTCTTC. It codes for CASSLWGGGAINEQFF.

The genes are TRBV19 and TRBJ2-1; weak D call: TRBD1 (5 bases). Germline loops: CDR1 LNHDA, CDR2 SQIVND (reference sequence). There are 13 residues in the CDR3. Trimming removed 8 bases at V and 8 bases at J, with 16 bases between. CDR3 amino acids: CASSEVGADEQFF. The CDR3 DNA reads TGTGCCAGTTCTGAGGTAGGGGCCGATGAGCAGTTCTTC.